This TCR beta chain was sequenced for a study of patients and donors after allogeneic stem cell transplantation. TCRdb independently ran MiXCR on the RT-PCR reads; one entry per CDR3 protein. The sample has 70,000 to 85,000 distinct CDR3 sequences; 26% are singletons. The CDR3 sequence is 12 residues long. V trimming: 3 bases; J trimming: 13 bases; junction bases outside the gene matches: 4. The chain joins TRBV12-3 or TRBV12-4 to TRBJ2-1, with 9 bases fitting TRBD2. The sample comprised blood, either unsorted or a sorted T cell fraction (not recorded which). The sequence was obtained from a human donor who was either an allogeneic HSCT recipient or a stem cell or donor lymphocyte infusion donor (not recorded which). It is not recorded whose cells these are; they may come from a transplant donor. CDR3 region: CASSFFSGGQFF. CDR3 in DNA: TGTGCCAGCAGTTTTTTTAGCGGGGGTCAGTTCTTC.